The TCR beta chain described here comes from a study of T cells expressing NK-cell markers (dated by TCRdb to about 2020). With regard to the full study: About 8 donors provided sorted CD3+CD56+NKG2C+, CD3+CD56+NKG2C- and CD3+CD56-NKG2C+ T-cell subsets, whose TCR beta-chain repertoires were profiled. Randomly selected healthy volunteers, three men and five women, were used as the eight sequenced donors. The libraries were sequenced on Illumina HiSeq 2000/2500, MiSeq or NextSeq, producing 2 x 150 bp reads. Of the eight sequenced donors, seven were found to be HCMV-seropositive and one was found to be HCMV-seronegative.

Sequencer: Illumina HiSeq 2000. TCR beta cDNA libraries were prepared using 5'RACE template switching, which introduced a universal primer site and unique molecular identifiers. Priming for cDNA synthesis came from the TCR beta constant segment, and two successive PCR amplification steps followed. Under the source paper's analysis protocol: MIGEC handled demultiplexing of the reads and grouping by UMI, while MiTCR was used to assemble and quantify clonotypes. To exclude erroneous sequences, only TCR cDNA sequences supported by at least two reads were retained. The tcR package was used for downstream repertoire analysis, and clonotypes were matched between fractions using CDR3 nucleotide sequence together with V segment. VDJmatch was used to annotate antigen specificity against VDJdb, with one amino acid substitution in CDR3 permitted. After the reads were reprocessed by TCRdb, one entry was made per CDR3 protein sequence, with no DNA. TCRdb's processing, not the authors' own work, is the source of the V and J calls. The table held for this sample gives about 550,000 distinct CDR3 sequences. Around 3.3% of the sample rests with the top ten.

HCMV-specific IgG was detected in serum with a commercial ELISA kit to determine HCMV serostatus. Peripheral blood mononuclear cells were isolated from blood by Ficoll density gradient centrifugation. Findings and caveats that apply to the study as a whole: It remained unclear whether the expanded NKG2C-expressing T cell clones were specific for HCMV antigens. Those dominant clonotypes were again the most abundant among CD3+CD56-NKG2C+ cells in several donors, at about 25-65%. For five or six donors, the dominant CD3+CD56+NKG2C+ clonotypes were among the top 10 CD8+ clonotypes and accounted for roughly 1.0-8% of CD8+ T cells.

CDR1 and CDR2, looked up from the germline V gene, are MNHEY and SVGEGT. The CDR3 measures 16 amino acids from cysteine to phenylalanine. No nucleotide data were recorded. A note on this clonotype: No antigen is known for it.

Specimen: blood T cells: a sorted CD56 or NKG2C T cell subset, CD4+ or CD8+ T cells, or bulk PBMC T cells (not recorded which). The TCR originated in a man aged 18 to 29 in good health. Donor details come from another sample of the same person, matched by shared clones. Recombination linked TRBV6-2 or TRBV6-3 to TRBJ1-1; the TCRdb call, TRBD1, lacks DNA for checking. The CDR3 region has the sequence CASSRGQGRPRTEAFF.